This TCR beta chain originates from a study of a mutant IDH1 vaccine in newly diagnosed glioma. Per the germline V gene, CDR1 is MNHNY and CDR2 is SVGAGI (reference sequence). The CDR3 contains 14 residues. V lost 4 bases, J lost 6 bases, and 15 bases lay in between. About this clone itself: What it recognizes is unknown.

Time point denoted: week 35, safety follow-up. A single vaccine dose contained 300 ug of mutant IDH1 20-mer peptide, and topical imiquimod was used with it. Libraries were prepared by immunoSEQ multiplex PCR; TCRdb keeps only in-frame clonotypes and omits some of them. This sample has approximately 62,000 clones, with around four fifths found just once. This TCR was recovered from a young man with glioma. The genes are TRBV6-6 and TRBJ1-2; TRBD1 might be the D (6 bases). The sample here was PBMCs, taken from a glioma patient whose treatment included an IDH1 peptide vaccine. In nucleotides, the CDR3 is TGTGCCAGCAGTTCCCTCGGGGCAGGGGATGGCTACACCTTC. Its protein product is CASSSLGAGDGYTF.